These T cell receptor beta chains were read from a single sample in a study of early T cells in non-severe SARS-CoV-2 infection. Each CDR3 protein is one row after TCRdb ran MiXCR on the 5' RACE reads. Altogether about 47,000 distinct CDR3 sequences are present, 9.5% to 12% being singletons, with the ten largest covering about 12%. The sample comprised whole blood. The receptors derive from an adult who was a healthcare worker with PCR-confirmed SARS-CoV-2 infection or an uninfected control (not recorded which). CDR3s include the opening cysteine and the closing phenylalanine or tryptophan. Fields, in order: clone size, J gene, V gene, D gene, CDR3 protein, CDR3 DNA. D genes are given only for firm matches. Not all rows give a size; the values are once, few, many and, for expanded clones, a class.

abundance: many; j_gene: TRBJ2-7; v_gene: TRBV20-1; d_gene: NA; CDR3aa: CSATYRTAASYEQYF; CDR3nt: TGCAGTGCTACCTACCGGACAGCGGCCTCCTACGAGCAGTACTTC
abundance: few; j_gene: TRBJ1-5; v_gene: TRBV28; d_gene: NA; CDR3aa: CASRIKGQPQHF; CDR3nt: TGTGCCAGCAGGATTAAGGGGCAGCCCCAGCATTTT
abundance: NA; j_gene: TRBJ2-5; v_gene: TRBV5-4; d_gene: NA; CDR3aa: CASSLEGVSLGTQYF; CDR3nt: TGTGCCAGCAGCTTAGAGGGGGTGTCCTTGGGGACCCAGTACTTC
abundance: many; j_gene: TRBJ1-1; v_gene: TRBV19; d_gene: TRBD1; CDR3aa: CASSIQGAKNTEAFF; CDR3nt: TGTGCCAGTAGTATCCAGGGGGCCAAGAACACTGAAGCTTTCTTT
abundance: NA; j_gene: TRBJ2-7; v_gene: TRBV9; d_gene: NA; CDR3aa: CASSPGAVAYEQYF; CDR3nt: TGTGCCAGCAGCCCCGGCGCCGTGGCCTACGAGCAGTACTTC
abundance: many; j_gene: TRBJ2-7; v_gene: TRBV2; d_gene: NA; CDR3aa: CAARGDRAYEQYF; CDR3nt: TGTGCCGCCAGGGGGGACAGAGCCTACGAGCAGTACTTC
abundance: many; j_gene: TRBJ2-7; v_gene: TRBV4-3; d_gene: NA; CDR3aa: CASSQVHSSYEQYF; CDR3nt: TGCGCCAGCAGCCAAGTTCACAGCTCCTACGAGCAGTACTTC
abundance: many; j_gene: TRBJ1-2; v_gene: TRBV5-1; d_gene: NA; CDR3aa: CASRDPIPPANGYTF; CDR3nt: TGCGCCAGCCGTGACCCGATCCCGCCCGCGAATGGCTACACCTTC
abundance: many; j_gene: TRBJ2-2; v_gene: TRBV5-8; d_gene: TRBD2; CDR3aa: CASNPTRGAGGLPGELFF; CDR3nt: TGTGCCAGCAACCCCACCCGGGGAGCGGGGGGGCTCCCCGGGGAGCTGTTTTTT
abundance: many; j_gene: TRBJ1-2; v_gene: TRBV19; d_gene: TRBD1; CDR3aa: CATSPRQGSNYGYTF; CDR3nt: TGTGCCACCTCACCCCGACAGGGGAGTAACTATGGCTACACCTTC
abundance: NA; j_gene: TRBJ1-2; v_gene: TRBV20-1; d_gene: NA; CDR3aa: CSARDPDRVEYGYTF; CDR3nt: TGCAGTGCTAGAGATCCCGATAGGGTGGAGTATGGCTACACCTTC
abundance: few; j_gene: TRBJ1-4; v_gene: TRBV6-5; d_gene: NA; CDR3aa: CASSFQFNEKLFF; CDR3nt: TGTGCCAGCAGTTTCCAATTTAATGAAAAACTGTTTTTT
abundance: many; j_gene: TRBJ2-5; v_gene: TRBV12-3/TRBV12-4; d_gene: NA; CDR3aa: CASSFITTGTQYF; CDR3nt: TGTGCCAGCAGTTTTATTACCACGGGGACCCAGTACTTC
abundance: many; j_gene: TRBJ2-7; v_gene: TRBV5-5; d_gene: NA; CDR3aa: CASSLVGGVGPYEQYF; CDR3nt: TGTGCCAGCAGCTTGGTAGGGGGAGTGGGGCCCTACGAGCAGTACTTC
abundance: NA; j_gene: TRBJ2-2; v_gene: TRBV12-3/TRBV12-4; d_gene: NA; CDR3aa: CASRFATPGELFF; CDR3nt: TGTGCCAGCAGGTTTGCCACCCCCGGGGAGCTGTTTTTT
abundance: few; j_gene: TRBJ2-1; v_gene: TRBV7-9; d_gene: NA; CDR3aa: CASSSPSTTRNEQFF; CDR3nt: TGTGCCAGCAGCTCCCCCTCGACTACCCGCAATGAGCAGTTCTTC
abundance: many; j_gene: TRBJ2-5; v_gene: TRBV28; d_gene: NA; CDR3aa: CASSLLGYQETQYF; CDR3nt: TGTGCCAGCAGTTTATTGGGGTACCAAGAGACCCAGTACTTC
abundance: NA; j_gene: TRBJ2-7; v_gene: TRBV29-1; d_gene: NA; CDR3aa: CSVEVGRAGHYEQYF; CDR3nt: TGCAGCGTTGAAGTCGGAAGAGCGGGTCACTACGAGCAGTACTTC
abundance: few; j_gene: TRBJ2-1; v_gene: TRBV29-1; d_gene: NA; CDR3aa: CSVAGTPGGNEQFF; CDR3nt: TGCAGCGTAGCCGGGACTCCAGGGGGAAATGAGCAGTTCTTC
abundance: NA; j_gene: TRBJ2-3; v_gene: TRBV7-9; d_gene: TRBD2; CDR3aa: CASSTRGSGSRGTDTQYF; CDR3nt: TGTGCCAGCAGCACCCGTGGTAGCGGGAGTAGGGGCACAGATACGCAGTATTTT
abundance: few; j_gene: TRBJ2-1; v_gene: TRBV7-2; d_gene: TRBD2; CDR3aa: CASSPPPGLAADYSEQFF; CDR3nt: TGTGCCAGCAGCCCGCCTCCTGGACTAGCGGCCGACTACAGTGAGCAGTTCTTC
abundance: few; j_gene: TRBJ2-2; v_gene: TRBV28; d_gene: NA; CDR3aa: CASSLVSGVHLGELFF; CDR3nt: TGTGCCAGCAGTCTGGTTTCTGGTGTACATCTCGGGGAGCTGTTTTTT
abundance: many; j_gene: TRBJ2-4; v_gene: TRBV24-1; d_gene: NA; CDR3aa: CATSLDSRIQYF; CDR3nt: TGTGCCACCAGTTTGGACAGTCGCATTCAGTACTTC
abundance: many; j_gene: TRBJ1-5; v_gene: TRBV12-3/TRBV12-4; d_gene: NA; CDR3aa: CASSLTSRANQPQHF; CDR3nt: TGTGCCAGCAGTTTGACAAGCAGGGCCAATCAGCCCCAGCATTTT
abundance: many; j_gene: TRBJ1-4; v_gene: TRBV7-2; d_gene: NA; CDR3aa: CASSTPVVEKLFF; CDR3nt: TGTGCCAGCAGCACACCCGTTGTTGAAAAACTGTTTTTT
abundance: many; j_gene: TRBJ1-4; v_gene: TRBV6-2/TRBV6-3; d_gene: NA; CDR3aa: CASSYSIRPEKLFF; CDR3nt: TGTGCCAGCAGTTATTCCATACGCCCCGAAAAACTGTTTTTT
abundance: many; j_gene: TRBJ2-2; v_gene: TRBV7-3; d_gene: NA; CDR3aa: CASSRDGAWFGELFF; CDR3nt: TGTGCCAGCAGCCGTGACGGAGCTTGGTTCGGGGAGCTGTTTTTT
abundance: many; j_gene: TRBJ2-3; v_gene: TRBV6-4; d_gene: TRBD2; CDR3aa: CASSDRAGGSDTQYF; CDR3nt: TGTGCCAGCAGTGACCGAGCGGGGGGATCAGATACGCAGTATTTT
abundance: many; j_gene: TRBJ2-2; v_gene: TRBV10-3; d_gene: TRBD1; CDR3aa: CAISDHRGSGELFF; CDR3nt: TGTGCCATCAGTGATCACAGGGGTTCCGGGGAGCTGTTTTTT
abundance: few; j_gene: TRBJ2-1; v_gene: TRBV11-2; d_gene: NA; CDR3aa: CASSSLDKNEQFF; CDR3nt: TGTGCCAGCAGCTCCTTAGACAAAAATGAGCAGTTCTTC
abundance: few; j_gene: TRBJ2-3; v_gene: TRBV19; d_gene: TRBD2; CDR3aa: CASTSGLAAPSYTQYF; CDR3nt: TGTGCCAGTACCTCAGGACTAGCGGCACCTTCTTATACGCAGTATTTT
abundance: NA; j_gene: TRBJ2-1; v_gene: TRBV6-2/TRBV6-3; d_gene: NA; CDR3aa: CASSNLRDSSYNEEFF; CDR3nt: TGTGCCAGCAGTAATTTAAGGGACTCCTCCTACAATGAGGAGTTCTTC
abundance: many; j_gene: TRBJ2-7; v_gene: TRBV27; d_gene: NA; CDR3aa: CASRDRGAAPCF; CDR3nt: TGTGCCAGCAGGGACCGGGGGGCCGCCCCATGCTTC
abundance: many; j_gene: TRBJ2-5; v_gene: TRBV11-2; d_gene: TRBD2; CDR3aa: CASSLRARLAGGGGPRETQYF; CDR3nt: TGTGCCAGCAGCTTAAGGGCCCGACTAGCGGGAGGCGGTGGGCCCCGGGAGACCCAGTACTTC
abundance: few; j_gene: TRBJ2-1; v_gene: TRBV28; d_gene: NA; CDR3aa: CASDSSSANEQFF; CDR3nt: TGTGCCAGCGACTCCTCTAGCGCCAATGAGCAGTTCTTC
abundance: NA; j_gene: TRBJ2-1; v_gene: TRBV6-1; d_gene: NA; CDR3aa: CASSLNEQFF; CDR3nt: TGTGCCAGCAGTCTTAATGAGCAGTTCTTC
abundance: many; j_gene: TRBJ2-2; v_gene: TRBV6-1; d_gene: NA; CDR3aa: CASKGGVTGELFF; CDR3nt: TGTGCCAGCAAAGGTGGGGTCACCGGGGAGCTGTTTTTT
abundance: many; j_gene: TRBJ2-7; v_gene: TRBV2; d_gene: TRBD1; CDR3aa: CAGGGAGGSYEQYF; CDR3nt: TGTGCAGGAGGTGGTGCAGGGGGCTCCTACGAGCAGTACTTC
abundance: many; j_gene: TRBJ2-5; v_gene: TRBV7-2; d_gene: NA; CDR3aa: CASSTSMAYQETQYF; CDR3nt: TGTGCCAGCAGCACCTCGATGGCGTACCAAGAGACCCAGTACTTC
abundance: many; j_gene: TRBJ2-1; v_gene: TRBV5-1; d_gene: NA; CDR3aa: CASSLGLSRGNYNEQFF; CDR3nt: TGCGCCAGCAGCTTGGGATTATCCAGGGGTAACTACAATGAGCAGTTCTTC
abundance: many; j_gene: TRBJ1-1; v_gene: TRBV18; d_gene: NA; CDR3aa: CASSPGATEAFF; CDR3nt: TGTGCCAGCTCACCAGGGGCCACTGAAGCTTTCTTT
abundance: many; j_gene: TRBJ1-1; v_gene: TRBV5-1; d_gene: TRBD1; CDR3aa: CASTLRQGMNTEAFF; CDR3nt: TGCGCCAGCACACTACGACAGGGCATGAACACTGAAGCTTTCTTT
abundance: few; j_gene: TRBJ1-5; v_gene: TRBV9; d_gene: TRBD1; CDR3aa: CASSAPGGGSNQPQHF; CDR3nt: TGTGCCAGCAGCGCTCCAGGGGGCGGAAGCAATCAGCCCCAGCATTTT
abundance: many; j_gene: TRBJ1-1; v_gene: TRBV29-1; d_gene: NA; CDR3aa: CSVEDTGLSAFF; CDR3nt: TGCAGCGTTGAAGATACGGGACTGTCGGCTTTCTTT
abundance: many; j_gene: TRBJ1-1; v_gene: TRBV21-1; d_gene: NA; CDR3aa: CASRTLKLFF; CDR3nt: TGTGCCAGCAGAACACTGAAGCTTTTCTTT
abundance: medium-sized; j_gene: TRBJ2-5; v_gene: TRBV15; d_gene: TRBD2; CDR3aa: CATSSVAGETQYF; CDR3nt: TGTGCCACCAGCAGCGTAGCGGGAGAGACCCAGTACTTC
abundance: many; j_gene: TRBJ2-4; v_gene: TRBV11-2; d_gene: TRBD1; CDR3aa: CASSRSKGAGQAKNIQYF; CDR3nt: TGTGCCAGCAGCCGAAGTAAGGGGGCAGGCCAAGCCAAAAACATTCAGTACTTC
abundance: few; j_gene: TRBJ2-5; v_gene: TRBV29-1; d_gene: NA; CDR3aa: CSVTSSVLGETQYF; CDR3nt: TGCAGCGTTACCTCATCGGTACTGGGGGAGACCCAGTACTTC